This T cell receptor beta chain originates from a study of T-cell reconstitution after alpha-beta-depleted transplantation in children (dated by TCRdb to about 2016). For context, the study as a whole: Using TCR repertoire profiling, the study quantitatively followed how T-cell immune reconstitution unfolded in children after TCRalphabeta/CD19-depleted allogeneic hematopoietic cell transplantation.

Library method: PCR. Sequencing was performed on an Illumina HiSeq 2500. TCR library preparation used molecular barcoding, with unique molecular identifiers applied to normalize quantification of the TCRbeta repertoire. Starting from the raw public reads, TCRdb applied fastp trimming at Q25, assembled clones with MiXCR and retained in-frame beta chains. Rows with one shared CDR3 protein collapse into an entry with the most common genes and DNA. For this sample there are around 450,000 distinct CDR3 sequences; 10% appear just once. Just over 2% of the sample comes from the top ten. This clonotype has at least ten counts. This clone's antigen is unknown. Per-nucleotide qualities are absent, and no much larger clonotype sits a single base away. The sample's treatment or condition label is to be understood as: allogeneic hematopoietic cell transplantation with graft depleted of TCRalphabeta T cells and CD19 B cells. Transplant recipients were children who received TCRalphabeta/CD19-depleted allogeneic hematopoietic cell grafts.

Including cysteine and phenylalanine, the CDR3 has 17 amino acids. CDR3 DNA is the only sequence kept; it has 51 bases, read in frame from the first base. V trim: 3 bases; J trim: 5 bases; unmatched bases: 9. In the germline V gene, CDR1 corresponds to MDHEN and CDR2 to SYDVKM. Broader findings and caveats from the paper: Apparently early alphabetaT-cell count recovery about two months after transplant reportedly relied on only several hundred rapidly expanded clones derived from non-depleted graft cells. In some patients, high TCRbeta diversity at day 60 was attributed to recipient T cells and intrathymic progenitors that had survived conditioning. Hyperexpanded clone frequencies declined over subsequent months; after one year, T-cell counts and TCRbeta diversity were mostly attributed to newly produced T cells.

This sequence originates from a child younger than 10 with inherited bone marrow failure, due to receive a stem cell transplant. Specimen: PBMCs, collected before TCRalphabeta/CD19-depleted stem cell transplant. Recombination connected TRBV28 to TRBJ2-4, with 11 middle bases fitting TRBD2. DNA sequence: TGTGCCAGCAGTTTTGAACTAGCGGGAGTGGGGGAAAACATTCAGTACTTC. It encodes CASSFELAGVGENIQYF. The entire variable domain, with the stretches around the CDR3 drawn from the reference TRBV28 and TRBJ2-4 proteins, is DVKVTQSSRYLVKRTGEKVFLECVQDMDHENMFWYRQDPGLGLRLIYFSYDVKMKEKGDIPEGYSVSREKKERFSLILESASTNQTSMYLCASSFELAGVGENIQYFGAGTRLSVL.